This T cell receptor (beta chain) was found in a study of T cell responses to AZD1222 COVID-19 vaccine. Study in general: The study pooled second doses at about 4 or about 12 weeks.

Comment on this clone: Its cognate antigen is unknown.

TCRdb's table, derived via immunoSEQ multiplex PCR, lists solely in-frame clones and lacks some. The sample shows 100,000 to 110,000 clones, just under 90% of them seen only once. Study-level findings and limits: Increases in Spike-specific TCR breadth and depth were seen after two AZD1222 doses. Nearly half of spike-specific TCRs reportedly target unmutated variant regions.

V was shortened by 1 base and J by 7 bases, with 16 bases between the two germline ends. The CDR3 totals 15 residues. CDR1 and CDR2 (germline): LGHNT, FRNRAP. The sequences come from peripheral blood, collected on day 0 of AZD1222 vaccination. The chain uses TRBV12-5 and TRBJ1-1, with TRBD1 as a possible D gene (6 bases). The sequence was collected from an adult in good health. The DNA of the CDR3 is TGTGCTAGTGGTTTGGGCGGGCCTCGGGGGCTTGAAGCTTTCTTT. This sequence encodes CASGLGGPRGLEAFF.